The next 32 T cell receptor beta chains were all read from a single sample in a study of blood T cell repertoires in COVID-19. Assay: immunoSEQ multiplex PCR; the TCRdb copy retains only in-frame clones and omits some. The sample carries about 270,000 clones, about nine tenths recorded once. The sequenced sample was peripheral blood. The receptors originated from a man over 45 with acute or convalescent COVID-19.

This clone was seen a single time. The chain combines TRBV6-5 with TRBJ2-7; possible D gene TRBD2, 6 bases. Germline V CDR1 and CDR2: MNHEY, SVGAGI. This CDR3 is 15 amino acids long. Between the trimmed V and J ends, which lost 6 bases and 1 base, there was a span of 16 bases. CDR3 bases: TGTGCCAGCAGCTTGAGCCGGGGGAGTTCCTACGAGCAGTACTTC. Its protein is CASSLSRGSSYEQYF.

Concerning this clone itself: Other DNA sequences in the sample encode the same CDR3. The chain uses TRBV6-6 and TRBJ1-1, with TRBD1 identical over 10 bases. The ends lost 6 bases at V and 5 bases at J; junction bases unmatched: 6. CDR1 and CDR2 (germline): MNHNY, SVGAGI (reference sequence). The CDR3 spans 14 residues. In nucleotides, the CDR3 is TGTGCCAGCAGCACGGACAGGGGGTTGACTGAAGCTTTCTTT. Encoded protein: CASSTDRGLTEAFF.

This clone was seen only a few times. V and J are TRBV4-1 and TRBJ2-7; possibly TRBD1 for D (5 bases). The germline gives CDR1 MGHRA, CDR2 YSYEKL. This CDR3 spans 15 amino acids. With 1 base removed from V and 3 bases from J, the gap between germline ends came to 13 bases. The CDR3 here is CASSQGETAYYEQYF. CDR3 DNA sequence: TGCGCCAGCAGCCAAGGCGAGACAGCCTACTACGAGCAGTACTTC.

The chain combines TRBV9 with TRBJ1-2; D possibly corresponds to TRBD1 (6 bases). Germline lookup yields CDR1 SGDLS and CDR2 YYNGEE. V was cut by 4 bases and J by 8 bases, with 21 bases left in between. This CDR3 spans 15 amino acids. The CDR3 is CASSPKVGGRWGYTF. For the CDR3, the DNA is TGTGCCAGCAGCCCCAAGGTGGGGGGGCGGTGGGGCTACACCTTC.

This chain uses TRBV6-1 with TRBJ1-6; D may be TRBD1 (5 bases). This CDR3 region has 14 residues. Trimming left V 1 base short and J 9 bases short, with 10 bases between. Germline V gene lookup returns CDR1 MNHNS and CDR2 SASEGT. In DNA form, the CDR3 reads TGTGCCAGCAGTGAAGTTCAGGGTGGTTCACCCCTCCACTTT. Translated: CASSEVQGGSPLHF.

CDR3 amino acids: CASSQVGLAGGPDTQYF. In DNA, the CDR3 is TGCGCCAGCAGCCAAGTGGGACTAGCGGGGGGGCCAGATACGCAGTATTTT. The rearrangement links TRBV4-1 to TRBJ2-3, with TRBD2 matching 16 bases. The trim removed 1 base at V and 4 bases at J, leaving 2 bases unmatched. The CDR3 totals 17 residues. The germline V gene encodes CDR1 MGHRA and CDR2 YSYEKL.

The chain couples TRBV30 to TRBJ1-2; 7 bases agree with TRBD1. Germline V gene sequence: CDR1 GTSNPN, CDR2 SVGIG (reference sequence). This CDR3 comprises 13 residues. The J segment lost 2 bases and the V segment lost 3 bases, leaving 3 bases of the junction unmatched. The CDR3 spells CAWSGQENYGYTF. CDR3 bases: TGTGCCTGGAGCGGACAGGAGAACTATGGCTACACCTTC.

The chain is built from TRBV2 and TRBJ1-5; D gene unclear. V lost 3 bases to trimming and J lost 9 bases, with 6 bases between them. CDR1 and CDR2 from the germline V gene are SNHLY and FYNNEI. This CDR3 is 11 amino acids long. The CDR3 DNA is TGTGCCAGCAGTGATCGGGGGCCCCAGCATTTT. Encoded protein: CASSDRGPQHF.

This rearrangement joins TRBV6-5 to TRBJ2-5, with TRBD1 matching over 10 bases. Germline V gene lookup returns CDR1 MNHEY and CDR2 SVGAGI. Trimming removed 6 bases from V and 4 bases from J; junction bases left unmatched: 2. The CDR3 contains 13 residues. The CDR3 spells CASSRDRGETQYF. The CDR3 coding sequence is TGTGCCAGCAGCCGGGACAGGGGAGAGACCCAGTACTTC.

This chain joins TRBV5-1 and TRBJ2-1; 11 bases align to TRBD2. The CDR3 contains 15 residues. V lost 3 bases, J lost 6 bases, and 5 bases stayed unmatched. In germline, CDR1 is SGHRS, CDR2 YFSETQ. The CDR3 is CASSWGSGGANEQFF. The DNA of the CDR3 is TGCGCCAGCAGCTGGGGTAGCGGGGGGGCCAATGAGCAGTTCTTC.

A note on this clone: Other DNA variants within this sample encode the same CDR3. The genes are TRBV18 and TRBJ1-1, with a weak D call TRBD1 (6 bases). The CDR3 loop spans 15 amino acids. Germline V CDR1 and CDR2: KGHSH, LQKENI. V lost 0 bases to trimming and J lost 5 bases, with 13 bases between them. The chain's CDR3 is CASSPPGGGGTEAFF. In DNA form, the CDR3 reads TGTGCCAGCTCACCACCGGGGGGAGGGGGAACTGAAGCTTTCTTT.

V is TRBV5-1 and J is TRBJ1-4, with TRBD1 identical over 9 bases. CDR1 is SGHRS and CDR2 is YFSETQ in the germline V gene. The CDR3 has 15 residues. Trimming took 4 bases from V and 6 from J; bases not matched to a gene: 7. CDR3 DNA: TGCGCCAGCAGCGCCAGGGGGACAGGGTATGAAAAACTGTTTTTT. Amino acid sequence: CASSARGTGYEKLFF.

This clone was found a few times. The chain is built from TRBV4-2 and TRBJ1-1, with D unresolved. V was pared by 1 base and J by 1 base, with 10 bases between. There are 15 residues in the CDR3. Germline lookup yields CDR1 LGHNA and CDR2 YNFKEQ. CDR3 sequence (DNA): TGTGCCAGCAGCCAAGGGGCCCTGGGGAACACTGAAGCTTTCTTT. Its protein product is CASSQGALGNTEAFF.

This chain links TRBV16 with TRBJ2-5; 9 nucleotides agree with TRBD2. The V and J ends lost 4 bases and 0 bases, in that order; junction bases with no gene match: 3. Germline V gene lookup returns CDR1 KGHSY and CDR2 FQNENV. This CDR3 has 15 residues. The chain's CDR3 is CASSRLAVYQETQYF. CDR3 in DNA: TGTGCCAGCAGCCGACTAGCGGTGTACCAAGAGACCCAGTACTTC.

The chain combines TRBV7-3 with TRBJ2-1, with D tentatively TRBD1 (6 bases). CDR3 length equals 13 residues. Trimming took 5 bases from V and 4 from J, leaving 9 bases between them. Per germline, CDR1 SGHTA and CDR2 FQGTGA. CDR3 in DNA: TGTGCCAGCAGCATAGGACAGTACAATGAGCAGTTCTTC. This gives the protein CASSIGQYNEQFF.

The chain has TRBV30 and TRBJ2-7; possibly TRBD2 for D (5 bases). This CDR3 comprises 15 residues. Deletions cut 0 bases from V and 6 bases from J, with 18 bases between. The germline V gene encodes CDR1 GTSNPN and CDR2 SVGIG (reference sequence). The CDR3: CAWSVRLDSLAEQYF. The CDR3, as DNA: TGTGCCTGGAGTGTACGTTTGGACTCCCTCGCCGAGCAGTACTTC.

The rearrangement links TRBV5-4 to TRBJ2-1; possible D gene TRBD2, 5 bases. The length of the CDR3 is 14 residues. The V gene lost 2 bases and the J gene lost 6 bases, with 12 bases spanning the gap. Germline loops: CDR1 SGHNT, CDR2 YYREEE (reference sequence). The CDR3, as DNA: TGTGCCAGCAGCTTTCCGGGGTGGGGCAATGAGCAGTTCTTC. Protein sequence: CASSFPGWGNEQFF. Full variable domain (rest looked up from reference TRBV5-4 and TRBJ2-1): ETGVTQSPTHLIKTRGQQVTLRCSSQSGHNTVSWYQQALGQGPQFIFQYYREEENGRGNFPPRFSGLQFPNYSSELNVNALELDDSALYLCASSFPGWGNEQFFGPGTRLTVL.

The chain joins TRBV9 to TRBJ1-5, with 9 nucleotides matching TRBD1. Unmatched junction bases numbered 6, after V lost 0 bases and J lost 5 bases. Germline loops: CDR1 SGDLS, CDR2 YYNGEE. The CDR3 consists of 16 residues. The CDR3 protein is CASSVGDRDIYQPQHF. The CDR3 bases are TGTGCCAGCAGCGTAGGGGACAGGGATATTTATCAGCCCCAGCATTTT.

The J gene is TRBJ2-7, the V gene TRBV27; D is perhaps TRBD2 (6 bases). The V gene's germline CDR1 is MNHEY and CDR2 SMNVEV (reference sequence). The CDR3 contains 15 residues. Trimming stripped 5 bases from V and 0 bases from J, with 14 bases between. Here the CDR3 DNA reads TGTGCCAGCAGTCGCAACCGGGACTTCTCCTACGAGCAGTACTTC. Residues: CASSRNRDFSYEQYF.

CDR3 amino acids: CASSGLLGQGSDQPQHF. The CDR3, as DNA: TGTGCCAGCAGTGGCCTTCTGGGGCAGGGGAGTGATCAGCCCCAGCATTTT. The V gene is TRBV6-1, the J gene TRBJ1-5; maybe TRBD1 (6 bases). Trimming left V 4 bases short and J 5 bases short, with 21 bases between. This CDR3 spans 17 amino acids. Per germline, CDR1 MNHNS and CDR2 SASEGT.

This clone was detected only once. The V call is TRBV7-8, the J call TRBJ2-5; no clear D gene. CDR3 size: 14 residues. Trimming stripped 1 base from V and 3 bases from J, with 9 bases between. The germline CDR1 and CDR2 sequences are SGHVS and FQNEAQ. In DNA, the CDR3 is TGTGCCAGCAGCTTAGGAGCTTTAAAAGAGACCCAGTACTTC. Protein sequence: CASSLGALKETQYF.

The table lists this clone with a count of one. The chain employs TRBV27 and TRBJ1-6; no definite D call. The germline V and J ends were trimmed by 1 base and 10 bases, with 14 bases remaining between them. Germline V lookup: CDR1 MNHEY, CDR2 SMNVEV (reference sequence). The CDR3 spans 15 residues. The CDR3 bases are TGTGCCAGCAGTTTATTGACGGGTAGAGGGTCACCCCTCCACTTT. Protein: CASSLLTGRGSPLHF.

The chain combines TRBV3-1 (or the pseudogene TRBV3-2) with TRBJ1-2, with 7 bases matching TRBD1. Germline V gene lookup returns CDR1 LGHDT and CDR2 YNNKEL (reference sequence). The CDR3 totals 13 residues. Trimming removed 6 bases from V and 8 bases from J; junction bases left unmatched: 9. The CDR3 coding sequence is TGTGCCAGCAGTCCGACAGGGCTCGGCGGCTACACCTTC. It is translated as CASSPTGLGGYTF.

The rearrangement joins TRBV5-1 to TRBJ1-1; 7 nucleotides align to TRBD1. The CDR3 is made up of 14 amino acids. Germline CDR1 SGHRS, CDR2 YFSETQ. With V trimmed by 0 bases and J by 10 bases, 9 bases remained unmatched. The CDR3 reads CASSLAGGQGGAFF. In DNA, the CDR3 is TGCGCCAGCAGCTTGGCCGGAGGCCAGGGGGGAGCTTTCTTT.

The chain is built from TRBV10-1 and TRBJ2-3; 9 bases match TRBD2. CDR3 length: 17 amino acids. The germline gives CDR1 WNHNN, CDR2 SYGVQD (reference sequence). With 3 bases clipped from V and 2 bases from J, the junction kept 9 bases outside the gene matches. The CDR3 region is CASSEGAGGKPTDTQYF. CDR3 sequence (DNA): TGCGCCAGCAGTGAAGGAGCGGGGGGCAAACCCACAGATACGCAGTATTTT.

The J gene is TRBJ2-5, the V gene TRBV11-3; 13 bases are shared with TRBD2. Germline-derived CDR1 and CDR2 are SGHNT and YENEEA. The CDR3 contains 17 residues. Trimming removed 1 base from V and 1 base from J; junction bases left unmatched: 3. CDR3 sequence reads: CASSLGTSGGSQETQYF. DNA for the CDR3: TGTGCCAGCAGCTTAGGGACTAGCGGGGGATCCCAAGAGACCCAGTACTTC. The full variable domain, rest sourced from reference TRBV11-3 and TRBJ2-5, is EAGVVQSPRYKIIEKKQPVAFWCNPISGHNTLYWYLQNLGQGPELLIRYENEEAVDDSQLPKDRFSAERLKGVDSTLKIQPAELGDSAVYLCASSLGTSGGSQETQYFGPGTRLLVL.

The chain has TRBV7-2 and TRBJ2-1; D possibly corresponds to TRBD2 (6 bases). Germline CDR1 reads SGHTA; CDR2 reads FQGNSA. Trimming left V 3 bases short and J 6 bases short, with 15 bases between. The CDR3 sequence is 15 residues long. CDR3 sequence (DNA): TGTGCCAGCAGCTTGAGTTTCGGGAGCGCCAATGAGCAGTTCTTC. Its translation is CASSLSFGSANEQFF. The variable domain in full, completed from reference TRBV7-2 and TRBJ2-1, reads GAGVSQSPSNKVTEKGKDVELRCDPISGHTALYWYRQSLGQGLEFLIYFQGNSAPDKSGLPSDRFSAERTGGSVSTLTIQRTQQEDSAVYLCASSLSFGSANEQFFGPGTRLTVL.

This chain uses TRBV19 with TRBJ1-1, with D possibly matching TRBD1 (5 bases). The CDR3 is made up of 14 amino acids. Looked up from germline, CDR1 is LNHDA and CDR2 is SQIVND (reference sequence). Between the trimmed V and J ends, which lost 3 bases and 3 bases, there was a span of 11 bases. The CDR3 DNA follows: TGTGCCAGTAGTATCGGGGGGAAGTACACTGAAGCTTTCTTT. This gives the protein CASSIGGKYTEAFF.

V and J are TRBV11-2 and TRBJ2-1, with D perhaps matching TRBD2 (7 bases). This CDR3 contains 15 residues. In germline, CDR1 is SGHAT, CDR2 FQNNGV. Trimming removed 2 bases from V and 2 bases from J, with 10 bases in between. In DNA, the CDR3 is TGTGCCAGCAGCTTAACGGGGGGCGCCTACAATGAGCAGTTCTTC. This translates into CASSLTGGAYNEQFF.

The V and J genes are TRBV9 and TRBJ2-1; D is unclear. CDR1 is SGDLS, CDR2 YYNGEE, per germline. The CDR3 totals 16 residues. V was trimmed by 3 bases and J by 4 bases, leaving 17 bases between them. The chain's CDR3 is CASSGENAVWYNEQFF. The CDR3 bases are TGTGCCAGCAGCGGAGAGAACGCCGTATGGTACAATGAGCAGTTCTTC.

The chain couples TRBV5-1 to TRBJ1-1; TRBD1 matches at 9 bases. This CDR3 is built from 14 residues. The V gene end was trimmed by 1 base and the J gene end by 4 bases; junction bases not matched to a gene: 2. The germline CDR1 and CDR2 sequences are SGHRS and YFSETQ. DNA for the CDR3: TGCGCCAGCAGCTTGTACAGGGGGCTCACTGAAGCTTTCTTT. It translates to CASSLYRGLTEAFF.

Notes on this clone: Different DNA sequences within this sample yield the same CDR3. This chain connects TRBV3-1 (or the pseudogene TRBV3-2) to TRBJ2-2; D is uncertain. V lost 1 base, J lost 4 bases, and 4 bases lay in between. Germline V gene lookup returns CDR1 LGHDT and CDR2 YNNKEL (reference sequence). The CDR3 is 13 residues long. CDR3 region: CASSQALTGELFF. The CDR3 DNA reads TGTGCCAGCAGCCAAGCCCTCACCGGGGAGCTGTTTTTT.